What follows are 32 T cell receptor beta chains derived from one specimen sequenced in a study of T cell changes during pregnancy in multiple sclerosis. The method was immunoSEQ multiplex PCR; TCRdb's version includes in-frame clones alone and lacks a portion of them. The sample has over 65,000 clones, about 90% seen once. The specimen comprised peripheral blood, sampled in the second trimester of pregnancy. The receptors originated from a female donor with multiple sclerosis, enrolled in a pregnancy study.

This clone has only a few counts. The chain links TRBV6-5 to TRBJ1-6; D might be TRBD1 (5 bases). The CDR3 loop spans 15 amino acids. Germline-derived CDR1 and CDR2 are MNHEY and SVGAGI. Trimming left V 6 bases short and J 5 bases short, with 14 bases between. The CDR3 DNA sequence: TGTGCCAGCAGCTCACGGGGGGTAAATAATTCACCCCTCCACTTT. It specifies CASSSRGVNNSPLHF.

The rearrangement joins TRBV7-3 to TRBJ1-1, with unresolved D. Germline CDR1 reads SGHTA; CDR2 reads FQGTGA. This CDR3 has 16 residues. Trimming left V 1 base short and J 1 base short, with 13 bases between. The CDR3 bases are TGTGCCAGCAGCTTAATGCCGGGTAGCGGGAACACTGAAGCTTTCTTT. This encodes CASSLMPGSGNTEAFF.

The chain has TRBV6-5 and TRBJ1-5; maybe TRBD1 (6 bases). The CDR3 spans 15 residues. The germline gives CDR1 MNHEY, CDR2 SVGAGI. The V gene lost 5 bases and the J gene lost 4 bases, with 15 bases spanning the gap. Here the CDR3 reads CASSPTGAGNQPQHF. The CDR3 nucleotides read TGTGCCAGCAGTCCGACAGGCGCAGGAAATCAGCCCCAGCATTTT.

CDR3 region: CASSLVGTGTSGANVLTF. CDR3 DNA sequence: TGTGCCAGCAGCTTGGTAGGGACAGGGACCTCTGGGGCCAACGTCCTGACTTTC. V and J are TRBV5-5 and TRBJ2-6; 9 bases agree with TRBD1. Per germline, CDR1 SGHKS and CDR2 YYEKEE (reference sequence). The CDR3 contains 18 residues. V lost 0 bases and J lost 0; bases outside the gene matches: 4. The variable domain in full, with the rest retrieved from reference TRBV5-5 and TRBJ2-6, is DAGVTQSPTHLIKTRGQQVTLRCSPISGHKSVSWYQQVLGQGPQFIFQYYEKEERGRGNFPDRFSARQFPNYSSELNVNALLLGDSALYLCASSLVGTGTSGANVLTFGAGSRLTVL.

This clone is a singleton in its sample. The J gene is TRBJ1-1, the V gene TRBV5-4; D is ambiguous. There are 15 residues in the CDR3. Germline assignment: CDR1 SGHNT and CDR2 YYREEE (reference sequence). The germline V and J ends were trimmed by 0 bases and 0 bases, with 9 bases remaining between them. The CDR3 protein is CASSLGGAMNTEAFF. As DNA, the CDR3 is TGTGCCAGCAGCTTGGGAGGCGCGATGAACACTGAAGCTTTCTTT.

This chain uses TRBV5-6 with TRBJ1-1; perhaps TRBD1 as D (6 bases). Germline CDR1 SGHDT, CDR2 YYEEEE. V was pared by 4 bases and J by 5 bases, with 9 bases between. This CDR3 is 12 amino acids long. CDR3: CASSRGGTEAFF. CDR3 in DNA: TGTGCCAGCAGCAGGGGGGGGACTGAAGCTTTCTTT.

CDR3 sequence reads: CASSFSIFLGEQFF. In DNA form, the CDR3 reads TGTGCCAGCAGTTTTAGCATTTTCTTGGGTGAGCAGTTCTTC. The V gene is TRBV27, the J gene TRBJ2-1; D not resolved. In germline, CDR1 is MNHEY, CDR2 SMNVEV (reference sequence). The CDR3 is 14 amino acids. The V end was cut by 3 bases, the J end by 9 bases, with 15 bases between.

The J gene is TRBJ1-4, the V gene TRBV4-1; 11 bases align to TRBD1. This CDR3 region has 16 residues. Germline lookup yields CDR1 MGHRA and CDR2 YSYEKL. The V gene end was trimmed by 0 bases and the J gene end by 8 bases; junction bases not matched to a gene: 5. The CDR3 region is CASSQDTGTGGEKLFF. Here the CDR3 DNA reads TGCGCCAGCAGCCAAGATACGGGGACAGGGGGGGAAAAACTGTTTTTT.

For the CDR3, the DNA is TGTGCCAGCAGCCTAGCCGGGACTAGCGGGGGGGTAGGCACAGATACGCAGTATTTT. It codes for CASSLAGTSGGVGTDTQYF. This rearrangement joins TRBV5-4 to TRBJ2-3; TRBD2 aligns across 16 bases. The V gene's germline CDR1 is SGHNT and CDR2 YYREEE (reference sequence). V lost 4 bases and J lost 1; bases outside the gene matches: 9. The CDR3 is 19 residues long.

The chain combines TRBV7-3 with TRBJ1-1, with D unresolved. V lost 1 base and J lost 7, with 13 bases in between. The germline CDR1 and CDR2 sequences are SGHTA and FQGTGA. The CDR3 length is 14 residues. CDR3 sequence reads: CASSLRLARGEAFF. CDR3 DNA sequence: TGTGCCAGCAGCTTAAGACTGGCAAGAGGTGAAGCTTTCTTT.

In its sample, this clone was seen a few times. The rearrangement links TRBV15 to TRBJ2-3, with 7 bases matching TRBD1. Germline V gives CDR1 LNHNV, CDR2 YYDKDF (reference sequence). J lost 6 bases, V lost 1 base, and 7 bases had no gene match. CDR3 length: 15 residues. CDR3 in DNA: TGTGCCACCAGCAGAGCAAGGGGGCGAGGCGATACGCAGTATTTT. Its protein product is CATSRARGRGDTQYF.

This sequence joins TRBV7-9 and TRBJ2-5; 15 positions agree with TRBD2. This CDR3 has 17 residues. Trimming cost V 4 bases and J 2 bases; bases outside gene matches: 5. Looked up from germline, CDR1 is SEHNR and CDR2 is FQNEAQ (reference sequence). The CDR3 bases are TGTGCCAGCAGCTCGGGACTAGCGGGGGGCCTACAAGAGACCCAGTACTTC. Residues: CASSSGLAGGLQETQYF.

The V gene is TRBV14, the J gene TRBJ2-1; 11 positions match TRBD2. The CDR3 is made up of 15 amino acids. Germline V gives CDR1 SGHDN, CDR2 FVKESK. After removal of 1 base from V and 6 bases from J, the junction contained 2 bases not matched to a gene. The CDR3 spells CASSQGGLAGNEQFF. The CDR3 nucleotides are TGTGCCAGCAGCCAAGGAGGACTAGCGGGCAATGAGCAGTTCTTC.

The genes are TRBV5-4 and TRBJ2-7; D perhaps matches TRBD1 (6 bases). The germline CDR1 and CDR2 sequences are SGHNT and YYREEE (reference sequence). V gave up 4 bases and J gave up 5 bases, with 16 bases separating them. This CDR3 region has 14 residues. The CDR3 DNA is TGTGCCAGCAGCCCCGAAGGCAGGGGCCACGAGCAGTACTTC. This encodes CASSPEGRGHEQYF.

This rearrangement joins TRBV18 to TRBJ1-5; 7 nucleotides agree with TRBD1. Germline V gives CDR1 KGHSH, CDR2 LQKENI. The CDR3 has 16 residues. V trimming: 8 bases; J trimming: 4 bases; junction bases outside the gene matches: 14. CDR3 region: CASPLNEGGRNQPQHF. Here the CDR3 DNA reads TGTGCCAGCCCGCTAAATGAAGGGGGCAGAAATCAGCCCCAGCATTTT.

This chain links TRBV7-3 with TRBJ2-3; D unresolved. Between the trimmed V and J ends, which lost 2 bases and 0 bases, there was a span of 9 bases. The CDR3 is 15 amino acids. The germline V gene encodes CDR1 SGHTA and CDR2 FQGTGA. The CDR3 reads CASSLSRSSTDTQYF. The CDR3 bases are TGTGCCAGCAGCTTATCCCGGTCTAGCACAGATACGCAGTATTTT.

The V and J genes are TRBV29-1 and TRBJ2-3, with 13 bases that match TRBD2. The CDR3 contains 16 residues. Trimming took 2 bases from V and 2 from J; bases not matched to a gene: 4. CDR1 SQVTM and CDR2 ANQGSEA come from the germline V gene. CDR3 sequence (DNA): TGCAGCGTTGAACGACTAGCGGGGGGCCACACAGATACGCAGTATTTT. This encodes CSVERLAGGHTDTQYF.

The rearrangement joins TRBV5-1 to TRBJ2-7, with D uncertain. Germline V gene lookup returns CDR1 SGHRS and CDR2 YFSETQ. This CDR3 region has 14 residues. The ends were cut back, 4 bases at V and 2 bases at J, with 13 bases in the middle. In DNA, the CDR3 is TGCGCCAGCAGCGCAATCGGTTTACCCTACGAGCAGTACTTC. It encodes CASSAIGLPYEQYF.

The chain links TRBV5-6 to TRBJ1-3; D gene unclear. This CDR3 comprises 14 residues. The V and J ends lost 0 bases and 2 bases respectively, with 6 bases between them. CDR1 is SGHDT and CDR2 is YYEEEE in the germline V gene. CDR3 bases: TGTGCCAGCAGCTTGGCCCTAACTGGAAACACCATATATTTT. Its translation is CASSLALTGNTIYF. Based on the CDR3 plus reference TRBV5-6 and TRBJ1-3, the full variable domain is DAGVTQSPTHLIKTRGQQVTLRCSPKSGHDTVSWYQQALGQGPQFIFQYYEEEERQRGNFPDRFSGHQFPNYSSELNVNALLLGDSALYLCASSLALTGNTIYFGEGSWLTVV.

The chain recombines TRBV25-1 with TRBJ1-2, with 8 positions matching TRBD1. V lost 2 bases to trimming and J lost 7 bases; unmatched junction nucleotides: 3. Germline V gene lookup returns CDR1 MGHDK and CDR2 SYGVNS. The CDR3 contains 13 residues. CDR3 amino acids: CASSENRGAGYTF. Written as DNA, the CDR3 is TGTGCCAGCAGTGAAAACAGGGGGGCTGGCTACACCTTC.

This chain joins TRBV11-2 and TRBJ1-1, with 8 nucleotides matching TRBD1. V shed 2 bases, J shed 5 bases, and the junction held 10 bases outside the gene matches. Germline CDR1 and CDR2: SGHAT and FQNNGV. The CDR3 has 16 residues. DNA of the CDR3: TGTGCCAGCAGCTTATGGGACAGGACTGGGGGGACTGAAGCTTTCTTT. This gives the protein CASSLWDRTGGTEAFF.

The V gene is TRBV12-5, the J gene TRBJ2-3; no clear D. CDR1 and CDR2 (germline): LGHNT, FRNRAP. The V end was cut by 7 bases, the J end by 0 bases, with 5 bases between. The CDR3 runs to 12 residues. CDR3 amino acids: CASAGSTDTQYF. In nucleotides, the CDR3 is TGTGCTAGTGCGGGTAGCACAGATACGCAGTATTTT.

This chain joins TRBV14 and TRBJ2-7; D is perhaps TRBD2 (5 bases). CDR1 is SGHDN and CDR2 is FVKESK in the germline V gene. V was pared by 4 bases and J by 3 bases, with 13 bases between. CDR3 length: 14 residues. CDR3 region: CASSPKLGNYEQYF. DNA of the CDR3: TGTGCCAGCAGCCCTAAACTAGGGAACTACGAGCAGTACTTC.

The genes are TRBV7-6 and TRBJ2-3, with 8 bases aligning to TRBD1. Per the germline V gene, CDR1 is SGHVS and CDR2 is FNYEAQ. V gave up 4 bases and J gave up 0 bases; unmatched junction bases: 3. The CDR3 is 15 amino acids. The DNA of the CDR3 is TGTGCCAGCAGCTCGAACAGGGGGAGCACAGATACGCAGTATTTT. This gives the protein CASSSNRGSTDTQYF.

This chain joins TRBV5-1 and TRBJ2-7, with a possible D match to TRBD2 (6 bases). The V gene lost 4 bases and the J gene lost 5 bases, with 16 bases spanning the gap. The length of the CDR3 is 14 residues. The germline CDR1 and CDR2 sequences are SGHRS and YFSETQ. CDR3 in amino acids: CASSQPGLEHEQYF. CDR3 nucleotide sequence: TGCGCCAGCAGCCAACCGGGACTCGAACACGAGCAGTACTTC.

The chain couples TRBV7-3 to TRBJ2-5; TRBD2 matches at 10 bases. The CDR3 loop spans 16 amino acids. Germline V gene sequence: CDR1 SGHTA, CDR2 FQGTGA. Trimming removed 2 bases from V and 1 base from J; junction bases left unmatched: 4. The CDR3 loop reads CASSLGASGGQETQYF. The CDR3 coding sequence is TGTGCCAGCAGCTTAGGGGCTAGCGGGGGCCAAGAGACCCAGTACTTC. The full variable domain, with the rest looked up from reference TRBV7-3 and TRBJ2-5, is GAGVSQTPSNKVTEKGKYVELRCDPISGHTALYWYRQSLGQGPEFLIYFQGTGAADDSGLPNDRFFAVRPEGSVSTLKIQRTERGDSAVYLCASSLGASGGQETQYFGPGTRLLVL.

This sequence joins TRBV9 and TRBJ1-6; no clear D gene. Germline CDR1 and CDR2: SGDLS and YYNGEE. V gave up 0 bases and J gave up 10 bases, with 14 bases separating them. This CDR3 region has 15 residues. The CDR3 loop reads CASSVGAAFGSPLHF. Written as DNA, the CDR3 is TGTGCCAGCAGCGTAGGGGCAGCCTTTGGATCACCCCTCCACTTT.

The gene calls are TRBV6-5 and TRBJ2-3, with 10 bases lining up with TRBD1. With 4 bases clipped from V and 4 bases from J, the junction kept 5 bases outside the gene matches. The CDR3 has 15 residues. From germline, CDR1 is MNHEY and CDR2 SVGAGI. The CDR3 region has the DNA TGTGCCAGCAGTTCCCCGGGACAGGGGTCAGATACGCAGTATTTT. This translates into CASSSPGQGSDTQYF.

The rearrangement uses TRBV5-8 and TRBJ1-1; no definite D call. Trimming removed 4 bases at V and 7 bases at J, with 14 bases between. The CDR3 sequence is 13 residues long. Germline assignment: CDR1 SGHTS and CDR2 YDEGEE. CDR3 amino acids: CASSHRSRSEAFF. CDR3 sequence (DNA): TGTGCCAGCAGCCATCGGAGTCGGAGTGAAGCTTTCTTT.

The CDR3 nucleotides read TGTGCCAGTAGTACGAATGGGGCTGGTGAAAAACTGTTTTTT. Protein sequence: CASSTNGAGEKLFF. J is TRBJ1-4 and V is TRBV19, with D possibly being TRBD1 (5 bases). The V and J ends lost 4 bases and 7 bases respectively, with 13 bases between them. This CDR3 comprises 14 residues. The germline V gene encodes CDR1 LNHDA and CDR2 SQIVND (reference sequence).

The V gene is TRBV7-9, the J gene TRBJ1-1; 11 bases line up with TRBD1. Unmatched junction bases numbered 12, after V lost 6 bases and J lost 3 bases. This CDR3 contains 17 residues. CDR1 and CDR2 from the germline V gene are SEHNR and FQNEAQ (reference sequence). The CDR3 reads CASRRRGQGGPHTEAFF. The DNA for the CDR3 is TGTGCCAGCAGACGCCGGGGACAGGGGGGCCCACACACTGAAGCTTTCTTT.

This chain joins TRBV27 and TRBJ1-2; tentatively, D is TRBD1 (5 bases). This CDR3 has 15 residues. Germline V lookup: CDR1 MNHEY, CDR2 SMNVEV (reference sequence). V was pared by 3 bases and J by 4 bases, with 15 bases between. The CDR3 spells CASSFGSGGGYGYTF. The CDR3 DNA follows: TGTGCCAGCAGTTTTGGGTCCGGGGGTGGCTATGGCTACACCTTC.